One T cell receptor (beta chain) is described in this entry. This sample was taken from a study of shared clonotypes between healthy human individuals. Trimming stripped 1 base from V and 1 base from J, with 5 bases between. CDR1 is SGHRS, CDR2 YFSETQ, per germline. This CDR3 has 13 residues. TCRdb's copy holds only in-frame clones and misses some; the assay was immunoSEQ multiplex PCR. The sample contains around 700,000 clones, 92% of which appear only once. CD45RO negativity and positive selection for CCR7 defined naive CD8 cells, a population that excluded terminally differentiated effector memory CD45RA+ cells.

The rearrangement joins TRBV5-1 to TRBJ1-1; no clear D gene. The specimen sequenced was naive CD8+ T cells sorted from blood. The receptor was derived from a man aged 25-40 years in good health. Written as DNA, the CDR3 is TGCGCCAGCAGCTTGTTTCCGAACACTGAAGCTTTCTTT. Translation gives CASSLFPNTEAFF.